This TCR beta chain was observed in a study of OX40 agonist ivuxolimab in advanced cancers. The table came from immunoSEQ multiplex PCR; TCRdb's copy has only in-frame clones and leaves some out. The sample yields more than 4,500 clones, around 70% seen once. CDR1 and CDR2 from the germline V gene are SGHDT and YYEEEE. The CDR3 is 15 amino acids. V gave up 2 bases and J gave up 5 bases, with 14 bases separating them. The source material was CD4+ or CD8+ T cells sorted from blood, sampled in a trial of the OX40 agonist ivuxolimab. This TCR was recovered from an adult with an advanced solid tumor such as melanoma, head and neck, liver or kidney cancer. The chain links TRBV5-6 to TRBJ2-1, with D perhaps assigned TRBD1 or TRBD2 (5 bases each). The CDR3: CASSFAGTDNNEQFF. In nucleotides, the CDR3 is TGTGCCAGCAGCTTCGCCGGGACGGATAACAATGAGCAGTTCTTC.